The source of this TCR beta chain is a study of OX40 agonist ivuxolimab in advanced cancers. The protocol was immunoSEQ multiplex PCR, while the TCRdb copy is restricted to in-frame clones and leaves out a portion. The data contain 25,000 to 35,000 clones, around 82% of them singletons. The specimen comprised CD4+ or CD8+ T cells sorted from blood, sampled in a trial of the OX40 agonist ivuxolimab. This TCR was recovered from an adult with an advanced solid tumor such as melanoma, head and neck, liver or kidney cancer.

The CDR3 DNA is TGTGCCAGCAGCCCACGGGAAGGACGGAGCACAGATACGCAGTATTTT. Amino acid sequence: CASSPREGRSTDTQYF. The gene calls are TRBV7-9 and TRBJ2-3, with D tentatively TRBD2 (5 bases). There are 16 residues in the CDR3. Per germline, CDR1 SEHNR and CDR2 FQNEAQ (reference sequence). The V end lost 5 bases, the J end lost 0 bases, and 15 bases lay between the germline ends.